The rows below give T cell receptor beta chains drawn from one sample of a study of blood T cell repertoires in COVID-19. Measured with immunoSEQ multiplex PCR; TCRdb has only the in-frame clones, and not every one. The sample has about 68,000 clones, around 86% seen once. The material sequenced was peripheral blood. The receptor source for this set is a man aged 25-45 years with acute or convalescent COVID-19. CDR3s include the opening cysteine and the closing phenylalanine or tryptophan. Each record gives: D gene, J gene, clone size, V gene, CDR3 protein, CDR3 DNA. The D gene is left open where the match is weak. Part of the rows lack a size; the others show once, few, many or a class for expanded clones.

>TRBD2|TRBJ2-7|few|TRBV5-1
CASSSGGGTGLSSYEQYF
TGCGCCAGCAGCTCTGGGGGAGGGACCGGGCTAAGCTCCTACGAGCAGTACTTC
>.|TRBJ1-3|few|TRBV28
CASSYDISGNTIYF
TGTGCCAGCAGCTATGACATCTCTGGAAACACCATATATTTT
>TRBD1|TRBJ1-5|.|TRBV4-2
CASSQAADRAYSNQPQHF
TGTGCCAGCAGCCAAGCGGCGGACAGGGCTTATAGCAATCAGCCCCAGCATTTT
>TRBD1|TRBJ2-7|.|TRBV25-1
CASSGPKPGQGVYEQYF
TGTGCCAGCAGTGGACCGAAACCGGGACAGGGGGTCTACGAGCAGTACTTC
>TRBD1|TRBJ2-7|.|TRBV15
CATSGGQGFEYEQYF
TGTGCCACCAGCGGAGGACAGGGGTTTGAGTACGAGCAGTACTTC
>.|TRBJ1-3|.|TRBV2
CASSGENYSGNTIYF
TGTGCCAGCAGTGGTGAGAATTACTCTGGAAACACCATATATTTT
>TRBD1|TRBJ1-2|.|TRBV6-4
CASSETGDYGYTF
TGTGCCAGCAGCGAGACAGGGGACTATGGCTACACCTTC
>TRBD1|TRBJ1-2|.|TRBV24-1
CATSDPNHRGGYGYTF
TGTGCCACCAGTGATCCGAATCACAGGGGCGGGTATGGCTACACCTTC
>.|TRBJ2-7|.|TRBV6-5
CASNPPAAYEQYF
TGTGCCAGCAATCCCCCAGCGGCCTACGAGCAGTACTTC
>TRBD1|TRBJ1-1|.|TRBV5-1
CASSRGQGTEAFF
TGCGCCAGCAGCCGTGGACAGGGCACTGAAGCTTTCTTT
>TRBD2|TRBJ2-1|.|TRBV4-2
CASSHNRGGAYNEQFF
TGTGCCAGCAGCCACAACCGCGGGGGGGCCTACAATGAGCAGTTCTTC
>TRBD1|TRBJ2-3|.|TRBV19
CASSRQGFSTDTQYF
TGTGCCAGTAGTCGACAGGGATTCTCCACAGATACGCAGTATTTT
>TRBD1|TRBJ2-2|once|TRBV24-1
CATSEAGGLAGELFF
TGTGCCACCAGTGAAGCAGGGGGCTTAGCGGGGGAGCTGTTTTTT
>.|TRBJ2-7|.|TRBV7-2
CASSLVWDSAYEQYF
TGTGCCAGCAGCTTAGTTTGGGACTCCGCCTACGAGCAGTACTTC
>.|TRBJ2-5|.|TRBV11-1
CASSLGQNQETQYF
TGTGCCAGCAGCTTAGGCCAGAACCAAGAGACCCAGTACTTC
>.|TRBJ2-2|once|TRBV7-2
CASSSSRAHTGELFF
TGTGCCAGCAGCTCTTCCAGGGCGCACACCGGGGAGCTGTTTTTT
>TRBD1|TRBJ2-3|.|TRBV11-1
CASNGQGIRSDTQYF
TGTGCCAGCAACGGACAGGGGATCCGATCCGATACGCAGTATTTT
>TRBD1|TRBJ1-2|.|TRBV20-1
CSASGWDRDYGYTF
TGCAGTGCTAGTGGCTGGGACAGGGATTATGGCTACACCTTC
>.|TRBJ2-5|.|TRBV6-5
CASSYSSTGYETQYF
TGTGCCAGCAGTTACTCATCCACAGGATACGAGACCCAGTACTTC
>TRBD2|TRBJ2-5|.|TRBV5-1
CASRPLAEETQYF
TGCGCCAGCAGGCCCCTAGCGGAAGAGACCCAGTACTTC
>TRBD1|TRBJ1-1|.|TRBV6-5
CASSDTGVEAFF
TGTGCCAGCAGCGACACAGGGGTTGAAGCTTTCTTT
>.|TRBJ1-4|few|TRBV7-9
CASSTTNEKLFF
TGTGCCAGCTCAACAACTAATGAAAAACTGTTTTTT
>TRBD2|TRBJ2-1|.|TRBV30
CAWSDRGLAWNEQFF
TGTGCCTGGAGTGACAGGGGACTAGCGTGGAATGAGCAGTTCTTC
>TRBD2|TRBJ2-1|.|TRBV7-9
CASSTGTSGADEQFF
TGTGCCAGCAGCACCGGGACTAGCGGAGCAGATGAGCAGTTCTTC
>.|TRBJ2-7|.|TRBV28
CASRVKLEQYF
TGTGCCAGCAGAGTGAAGCTCGAGCAGTACTTC
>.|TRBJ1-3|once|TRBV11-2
CASGDGRGTGNTIYF
TGTGCCAGCGGCGACGGTCGCGGGACTGGAAACACCATATATTTT
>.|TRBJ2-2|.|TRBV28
CASSLDTTTGELFF
TGTGCCAGCAGTTTAGACACAACCACCGGGGAGCTGTTTTTT
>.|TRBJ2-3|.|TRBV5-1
CASSLQPQLVKSTDTQYF
TGCGCCAGCAGCTTGCAACCTCAACTAGTTAAAAGTACAGATACGCAGTATTTT